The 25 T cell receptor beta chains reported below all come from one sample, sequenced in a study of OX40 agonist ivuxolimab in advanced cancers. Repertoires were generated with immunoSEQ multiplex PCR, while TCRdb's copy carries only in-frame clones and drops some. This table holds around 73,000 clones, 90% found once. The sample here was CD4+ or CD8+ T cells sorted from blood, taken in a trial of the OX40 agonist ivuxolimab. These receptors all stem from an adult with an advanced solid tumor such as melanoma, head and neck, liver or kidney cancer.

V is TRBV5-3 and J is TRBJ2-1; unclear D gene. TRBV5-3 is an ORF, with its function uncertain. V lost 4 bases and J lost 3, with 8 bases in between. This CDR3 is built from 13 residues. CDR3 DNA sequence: TGTGCCAGAAGCCTGGATGGCTACAATGAGCAGTTCTTC. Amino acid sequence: CARSLDGYNEQFF.

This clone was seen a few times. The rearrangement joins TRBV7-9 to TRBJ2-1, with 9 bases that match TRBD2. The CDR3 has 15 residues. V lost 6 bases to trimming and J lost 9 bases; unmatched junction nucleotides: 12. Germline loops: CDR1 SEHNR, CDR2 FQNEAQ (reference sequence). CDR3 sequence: CASSLSGGPQGEQFF. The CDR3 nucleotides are TGTGCCAGCAGTCTTAGCGGGGGTCCTCAGGGTGAGCAGTTCTTC.

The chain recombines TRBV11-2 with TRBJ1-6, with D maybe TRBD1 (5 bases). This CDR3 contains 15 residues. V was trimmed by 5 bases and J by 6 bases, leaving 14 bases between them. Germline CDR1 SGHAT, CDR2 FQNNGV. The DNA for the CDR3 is TGTGCCAGCAGCGAGGGGAGGGGAAGTAATTCACCCCTCCACTTT. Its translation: CASSEGRGSNSPLHF.

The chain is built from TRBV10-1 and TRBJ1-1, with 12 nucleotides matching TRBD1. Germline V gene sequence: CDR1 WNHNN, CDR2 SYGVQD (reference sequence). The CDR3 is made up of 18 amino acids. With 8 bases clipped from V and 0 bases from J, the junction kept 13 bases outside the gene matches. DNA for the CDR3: TGCGCCAGCCGCCACCGGGGGGACAGGGGGCCAATGAACACTGAAGCTTTCTTT. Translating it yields CASRHRGDRGPMNTEAFF.

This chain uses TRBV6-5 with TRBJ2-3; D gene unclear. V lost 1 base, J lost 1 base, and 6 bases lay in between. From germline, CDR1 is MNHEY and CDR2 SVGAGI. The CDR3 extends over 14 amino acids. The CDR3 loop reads CASSYFRGTDTQYF. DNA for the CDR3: TGTGCCAGCAGTTACTTTAGGGGCACAGATACGCAGTATTTT.

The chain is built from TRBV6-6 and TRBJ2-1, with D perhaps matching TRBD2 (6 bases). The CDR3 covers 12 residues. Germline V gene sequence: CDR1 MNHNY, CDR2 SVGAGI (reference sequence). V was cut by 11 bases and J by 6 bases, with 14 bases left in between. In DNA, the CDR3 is TGTGCCGGTAGTGGCGGGACCAATGAGCAGTTCTTC. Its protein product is CAGSGGTNEQFF.

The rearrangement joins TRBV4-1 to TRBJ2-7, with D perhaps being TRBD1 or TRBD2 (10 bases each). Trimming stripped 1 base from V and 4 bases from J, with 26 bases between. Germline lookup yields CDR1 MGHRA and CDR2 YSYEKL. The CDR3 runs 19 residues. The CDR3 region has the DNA TGCGCCAGCAGCCAAGTGACAGGGGGCGGACTAGCGGCGTTATACGAGCAGTACTTC. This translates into CASSQVTGGGLAALYEQYF.

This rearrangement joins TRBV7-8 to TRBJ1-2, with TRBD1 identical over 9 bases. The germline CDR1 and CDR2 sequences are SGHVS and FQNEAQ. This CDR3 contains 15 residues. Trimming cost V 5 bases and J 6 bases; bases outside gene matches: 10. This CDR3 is CASSMATGTGNGYTF. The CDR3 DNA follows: TGTGCCAGCAGCATGGCAACCGGGACAGGGAATGGCTACACCTTC. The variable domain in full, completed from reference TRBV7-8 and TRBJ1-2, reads GAGVSQSPRYKVAKRGQDVALRCDPISGHVSLFWYQQALGQGPEFLTYFQNEAQLDKSGLPSDRFFAERPEGSVSTLKIQRTQQEDSAVYLCASSMATGTGNGYTFGSGTRLTVV.

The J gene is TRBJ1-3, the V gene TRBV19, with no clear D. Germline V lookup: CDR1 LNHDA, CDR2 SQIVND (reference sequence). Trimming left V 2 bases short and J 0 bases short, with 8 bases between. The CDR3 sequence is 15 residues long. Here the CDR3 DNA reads TGTGCCAGTAGTATAACTCCAGGCTCTGGAAACACCATATATTTT. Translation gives CASSITPGSGNTIYF.

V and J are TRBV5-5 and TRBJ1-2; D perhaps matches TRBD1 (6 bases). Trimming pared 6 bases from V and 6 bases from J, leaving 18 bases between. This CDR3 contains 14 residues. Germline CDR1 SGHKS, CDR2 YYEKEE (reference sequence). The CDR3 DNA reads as TGTGCCAGCACGGGCGGACAGCCTTGGAATGGCTACACCTTC. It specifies CASTGGQPWNGYTF.

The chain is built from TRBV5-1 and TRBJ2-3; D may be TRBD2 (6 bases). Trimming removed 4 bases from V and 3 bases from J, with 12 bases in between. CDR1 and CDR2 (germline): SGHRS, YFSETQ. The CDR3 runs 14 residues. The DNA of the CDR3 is TGCGCCAGCAGCCCGGAGGGGTTTACAGATACGCAGTATTTT. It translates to CASSPEGFTDTQYF.

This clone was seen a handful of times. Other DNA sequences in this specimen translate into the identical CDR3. The CDR3 coding sequence is TGTGCCAGTAGTATCCGGGCCTCTGCGGGTCAGCCCCAGCATTTT. As protein: CASSIRASAGQPQHF. The chain couples TRBV19 to TRBJ1-5; D is unresolved. The V gene's germline CDR1 is LNHDA and CDR2 SQIVND (reference sequence). Trimming pared 3 bases from V and 6 bases from J, leaving 15 bases between. There are 15 residues in the CDR3.

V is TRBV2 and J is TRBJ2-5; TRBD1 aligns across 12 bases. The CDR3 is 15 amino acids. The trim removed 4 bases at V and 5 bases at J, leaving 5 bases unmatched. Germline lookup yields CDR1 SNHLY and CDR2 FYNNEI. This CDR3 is CASSGDRGLRETQYF. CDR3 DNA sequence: TGTGCCAGCAGTGGGGACAGGGGGCTTAGGGAGACCCAGTACTTC.

The CDR3 DNA is TGTGCCAGCAGTGAATTCGGCGGATCCGCGGCCAAAAACATTCAGTACTTC. Amino acids: CASSEFGGSAAKNIQYF. V and J are TRBV2 and TRBJ2-4; D gene ambiguous. The germline V gene has CDR1 SNHLY and CDR2 FYNNEI. V shed 2 bases and J shed 1 base, with 15 bases lying between them. The CDR3 is 17 amino acids.

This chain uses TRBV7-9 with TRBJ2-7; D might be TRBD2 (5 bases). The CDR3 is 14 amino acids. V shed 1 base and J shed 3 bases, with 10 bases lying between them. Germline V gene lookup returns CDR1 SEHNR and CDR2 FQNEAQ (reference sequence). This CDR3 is CASSLEGAHYEQYF. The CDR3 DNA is TGTGCCAGCAGCTTAGAGGGAGCTCACTACGAGCAGTACTTC.

In DNA, the CDR3 is TGTGCCAGTAGTATAGCTTCTAGGGGACTGTTCTTC. Protein: CASSIASRGLFF. This chain uses TRBV19 with TRBJ2-1; D is possibly TRBD2 (6 bases). The germline V and J ends were trimmed by 1 base and 15 bases, with 13 bases remaining between them. Germline CDR1 reads LNHDA; CDR2 reads SQIVND (reference sequence). The CDR3 is made up of 12 amino acids.

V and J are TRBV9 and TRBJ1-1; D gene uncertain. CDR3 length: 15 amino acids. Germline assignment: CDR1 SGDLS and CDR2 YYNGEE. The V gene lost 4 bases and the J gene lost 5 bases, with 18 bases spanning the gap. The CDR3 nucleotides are TGTGCCAGCAGCCTGTCAGCGGCGGTAGGGACTGAAGCTTTCTTT. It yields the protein CASSLSAAVGTEAFF.

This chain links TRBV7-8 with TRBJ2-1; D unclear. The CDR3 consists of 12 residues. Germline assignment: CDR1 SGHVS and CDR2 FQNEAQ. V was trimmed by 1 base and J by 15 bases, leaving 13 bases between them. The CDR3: CASSLDGRTRFF. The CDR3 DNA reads TGTGCCAGCAGCTTAGATGGCAGGACGCGGTTCTTC.

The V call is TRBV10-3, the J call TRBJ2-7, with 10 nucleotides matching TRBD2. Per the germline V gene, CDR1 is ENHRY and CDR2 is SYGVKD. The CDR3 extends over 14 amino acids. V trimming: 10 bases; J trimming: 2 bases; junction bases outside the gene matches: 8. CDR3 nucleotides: TGTGCCACCACATTAGCGGGAGGACCCTACGAGCAGTACTTC. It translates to CATTLAGGPYEQYF.

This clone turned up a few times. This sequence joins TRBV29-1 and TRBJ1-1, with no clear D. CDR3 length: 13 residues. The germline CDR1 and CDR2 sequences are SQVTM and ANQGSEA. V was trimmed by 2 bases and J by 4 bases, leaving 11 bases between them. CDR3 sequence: CSVEPLGRTEAFF. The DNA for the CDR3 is TGCAGCGTTGAACCCCTAGGGCGCACTGAAGCTTTCTTT.

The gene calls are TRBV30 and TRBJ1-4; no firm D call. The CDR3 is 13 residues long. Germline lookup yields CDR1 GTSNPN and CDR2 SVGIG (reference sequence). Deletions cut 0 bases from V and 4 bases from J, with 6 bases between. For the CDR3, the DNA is TGTGCCTGGAGTGTACTAAATAATGAAAAACTGTTTTTT. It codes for CAWSVLNNEKLFF.

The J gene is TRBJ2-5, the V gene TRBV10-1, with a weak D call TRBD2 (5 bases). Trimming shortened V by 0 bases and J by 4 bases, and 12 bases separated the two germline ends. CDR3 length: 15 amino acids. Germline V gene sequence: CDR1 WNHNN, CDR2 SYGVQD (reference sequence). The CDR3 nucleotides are TGCGCCAGCAGTGAGTCGGCAAGCGGAGGAGAGACCCAGTACTTC. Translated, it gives CASSESASGGETQYF.

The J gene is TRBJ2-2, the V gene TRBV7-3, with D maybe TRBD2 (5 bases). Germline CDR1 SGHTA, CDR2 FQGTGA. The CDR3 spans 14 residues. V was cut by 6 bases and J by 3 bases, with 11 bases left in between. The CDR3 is CASRVGVDTGELFF. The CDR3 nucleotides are TGTGCCAGCAGAGTGGGAGTGGACACCGGGGAGCTGTTTTTT.

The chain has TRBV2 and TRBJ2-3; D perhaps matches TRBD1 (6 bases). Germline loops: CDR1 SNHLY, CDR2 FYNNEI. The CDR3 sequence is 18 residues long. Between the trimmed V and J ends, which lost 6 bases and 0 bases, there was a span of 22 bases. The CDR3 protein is CASSGPGTRISSTDTQYF. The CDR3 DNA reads TGTGCCAGCAGCGGTCCCGGGACACGAATCTCTAGCACAGATACGCAGTATTTT.

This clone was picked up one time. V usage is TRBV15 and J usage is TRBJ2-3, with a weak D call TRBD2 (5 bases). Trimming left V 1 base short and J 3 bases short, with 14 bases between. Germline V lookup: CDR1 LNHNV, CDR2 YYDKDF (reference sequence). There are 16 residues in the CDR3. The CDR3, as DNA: TGTGCCACCAGCAGAGTGGGGTTGAGGGCTACAGATACGCAGTATTTT. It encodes CATSRVGLRATDTQYF.